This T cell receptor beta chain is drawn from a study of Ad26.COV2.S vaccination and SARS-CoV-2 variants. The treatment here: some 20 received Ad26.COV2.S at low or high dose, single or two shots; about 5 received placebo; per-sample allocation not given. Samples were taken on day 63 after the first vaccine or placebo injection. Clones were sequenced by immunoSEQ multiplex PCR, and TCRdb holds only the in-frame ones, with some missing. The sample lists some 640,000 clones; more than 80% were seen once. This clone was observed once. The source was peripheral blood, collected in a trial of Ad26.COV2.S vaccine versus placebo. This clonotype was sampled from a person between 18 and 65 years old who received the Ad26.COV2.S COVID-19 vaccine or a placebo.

For the CDR3, the DNA is TGTGCCAGTAGTATGAGGCTAGCTACCTACGAGCAGTACTTC. This gives the protein CASSMRLATYEQYF. The chain is built from TRBV19 and TRBJ2-7; D possibly corresponds to TRBD2 (5 bases). This CDR3 is 14 amino acids long. Germline CDR1 and CDR2: LNHDA and SQIVND (reference sequence). Trimming stripped 3 bases from V and 2 bases from J, with 11 bases between. Together with reference TRBV19 and TRBJ2-7, the CDR3 gives the full variable domain: DGGITQSPKYLFRKEGQNVTLSCEQNLNHDAMYWYRQDPGQGLRLIYYSQIVNDFQKGDIAEGYSVSREKKESFPLTVTSAQKNPTAFYLCASSMRLATYEQYFGPGTRLTVT.